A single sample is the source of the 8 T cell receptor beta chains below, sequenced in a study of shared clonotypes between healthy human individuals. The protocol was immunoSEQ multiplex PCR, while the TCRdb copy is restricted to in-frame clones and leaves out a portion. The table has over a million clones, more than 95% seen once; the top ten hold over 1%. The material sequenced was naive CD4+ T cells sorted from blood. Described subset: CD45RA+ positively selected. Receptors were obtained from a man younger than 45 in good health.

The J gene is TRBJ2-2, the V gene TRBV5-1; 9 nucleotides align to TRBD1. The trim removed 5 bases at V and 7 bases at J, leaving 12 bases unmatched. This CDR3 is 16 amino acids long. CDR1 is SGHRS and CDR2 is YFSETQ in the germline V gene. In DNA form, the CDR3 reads TGCGCCAGCAGTTCGAGGGGGACAGGGAGCCTCGGGGAGCTGTTTTTT. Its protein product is CASSSRGTGSLGELFF. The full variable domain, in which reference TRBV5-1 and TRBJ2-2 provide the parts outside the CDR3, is KAGVTQTPRYLIKTRGQQVTLSCSPISGHRSVSWYQQTPGQGLQFLFEYFSETQRNKGNFPGRFSGRQFSNSRSEMNVSTLELGDSALYLCASSSRGTGSLGELFFGEGSRLTVL.

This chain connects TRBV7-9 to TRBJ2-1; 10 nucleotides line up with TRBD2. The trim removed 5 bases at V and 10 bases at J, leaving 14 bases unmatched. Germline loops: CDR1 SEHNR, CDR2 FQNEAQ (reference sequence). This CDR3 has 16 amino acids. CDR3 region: CASSKTGTSANREQFF. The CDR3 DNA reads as TGTGCCAGCAGCAAAACCGGGACTAGCGCCAATCGAGAGCAGTTCTTC.

The CDR3: CASSFSRDNEQFF. The CDR3 DNA is TGCGCCAGCAGCTTCTCCAGGGACAATGAGCAGTTCTTC. The chain recombines TRBV5-1 with TRBJ2-1; D possibly corresponds to TRBD1 (5 bases). The CDR3 length is 13 residues. V lost 2 bases, J lost 5 bases, and 8 bases lay in between. Germline V gives CDR1 SGHRS, CDR2 YFSETQ.

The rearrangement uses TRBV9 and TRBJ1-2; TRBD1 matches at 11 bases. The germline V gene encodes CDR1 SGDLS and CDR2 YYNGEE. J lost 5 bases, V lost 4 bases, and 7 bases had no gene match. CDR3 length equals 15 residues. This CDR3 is CASSPAGQGDYGYTF. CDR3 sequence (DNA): TGTGCCAGCAGCCCCGCGGGACAGGGGGATTATGGCTACACCTTC.

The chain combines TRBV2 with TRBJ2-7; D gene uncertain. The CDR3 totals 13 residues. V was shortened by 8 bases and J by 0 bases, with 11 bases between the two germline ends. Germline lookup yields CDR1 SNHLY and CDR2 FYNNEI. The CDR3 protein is CASFRLSSYEQYF. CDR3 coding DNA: TGTGCCAGCTTTCGGCTTAGCTCCTACGAGCAGTACTTC.

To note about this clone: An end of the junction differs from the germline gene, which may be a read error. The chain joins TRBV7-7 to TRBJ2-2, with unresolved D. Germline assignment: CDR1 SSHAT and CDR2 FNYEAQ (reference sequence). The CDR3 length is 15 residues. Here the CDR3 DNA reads TGTGCTAGCAGCGCCATTGGGATTGGGCCCGGGGAGCTGTTTTTT. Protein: CASSAIGIGPGELFF. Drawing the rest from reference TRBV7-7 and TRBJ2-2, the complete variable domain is GAGVSQSPRYKVTKRGQDVTLRCDPISSHATLYWYQQALGQGPEFLTYFNYEAQPDKSGLPSDRFSAERPEGSISTLTIQRTEQRDSAMYRCASSAIGIGPGELFFGEGSRLTVL.

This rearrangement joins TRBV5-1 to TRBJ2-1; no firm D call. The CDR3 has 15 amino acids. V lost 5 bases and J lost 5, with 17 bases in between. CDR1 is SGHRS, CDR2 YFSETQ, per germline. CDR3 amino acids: CASSDMFRRNNEQFF. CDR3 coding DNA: TGCGCCAGCAGTGACATGTTTCGGCGGAACAATGAGCAGTTCTTC.

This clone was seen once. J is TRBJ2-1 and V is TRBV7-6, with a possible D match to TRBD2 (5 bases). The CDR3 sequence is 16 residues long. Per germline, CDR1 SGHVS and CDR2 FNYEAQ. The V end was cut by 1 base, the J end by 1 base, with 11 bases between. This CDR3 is CASSLDERPSYNEQFF. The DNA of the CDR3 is TGTGCCAGCAGCTTAGACGAGCGGCCTTCCTACAATGAGCAGTTCTTC. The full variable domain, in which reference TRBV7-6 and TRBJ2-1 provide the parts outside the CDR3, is GAGVSQSPRYKVTKRGQDVALRCDPISGHVSLYWYRQALGQGPEFLTYFNYEAQQDKSGLPNDRFSAERPEGSISTLTIQRTEQRDSAMYRCASSLDERPSYNEQFFGPGTRLTVL.